This T cell receptor beta chain was sequenced for a study of PD-1 blockade in classical Hodgkin lymphoma. Clones were read by immunoSEQ multiplex PCR, and TCRdb kept only the in-frame ones, dropping some. In the table there are approximately 60,000 clones, under 95% of which are singletons. Each patient experienced a relapse that followed autologous stem cell transplantation, and brentuximab vedotin exposure varied. V was clipped by 6 bases and J by 3 bases, with 16 bases between them. CDR1 and CDR2 (germline): MDHEN, SYDVKM. The CDR3 is 15 residues long. This clone was observed once. The chain combines TRBV28 with TRBJ2-3; weak D call: TRBD1 (5 bases). This sequence originates from a human donor with classical Hodgkin lymphoma. Material: peripheral blood mononuclear cells (PBMCs), obtained at baseline. Here the CDR3 reads CASSYHRMRTDTQYF. CDR3 sequence (DNA): TGTGCCAGCAGCTACCACAGGATGAGAACAGATACGCAGTATTTT.